One and the same sample provided the 32 T cell receptor beta chains below, sequenced in a study of identical twins. TCRdb reprocessed the 5' RACE reads with MiXCR, giving one entry per CDR3 protein. There are hundreds of thousands of distinct CDR3 sequences in the sample; less than 10% occur only once, and about 5.5% lies in the top ten. Material for sequencing was memory (CD45RO+) T cells sorted from blood. The receptors come from a woman aged 18-29 years in good health.

There are many counts of this clonotype. The genes are TRBV12-3 or TRBV12-4 and TRBJ2-3; D is unresolved. CDR3 size: 17 residues. V shed 4 bases and J shed 1 base, with 18 bases lying between them. DNA of the CDR3: TGTGCCAGCAGTTCCCCCCTCGGCCCCGTTCGCACAGATACGCAGTATTTT. This translates into CASSSPLGPVRTDTQYF.

This clonotype was detected only a few times. The chain couples TRBV29-1 to TRBJ2-7; D gene ambiguous. Germline CDR1 reads SQVTM; CDR2 reads ANQGSEA. With 7 bases removed from V and 3 bases from J, the gap between germline ends came to 13 bases. The CDR3 totals 12 residues. Written as DNA, the CDR3 is TGCAGCGGGGCCAACTTGGGCTACGAGCAGTACTTC. Protein: CSGANLGYEQYF.

This clonotype turned up a few times. The V call is TRBV27, the J call TRBJ2-7; D is undetermined. V was cut by 3 bases and J by 10 bases, with 19 bases left in between. The CDR3 covers 14 residues. CDR1 and CDR2 (germline): MNHEY, SMNVEV (reference sequence). The CDR3 reads CASSFHGNRGNQYF. The CDR3 nucleotides are TGTGCCAGCAGTTTCCATGGGAACAGAGGTAATCAGTACTTC.

The chain links TRBV20-1 to TRBJ2-7, with TRBD2 identical over 8 bases. Germline V CDR1 and CDR2: DFQATT, SNEGSKA (reference sequence). Trimming removed 0 bases from V and 5 bases from J; junction bases left unmatched: 6. This CDR3 comprises 14 residues. CDR3 region: CSARDAQRENEQYF. CDR3 sequence (DNA): TGCAGTGCTAGAGATGCCCAGCGGGAGAACGAGCAGTACTTC.

The chain uses TRBV5-1 and TRBJ2-7; D could derive from TRBD1 or TRBD2 (7 bases each). This CDR3 spans 14 amino acids. The V gene lost 0 bases and the J gene lost 8 bases, with 15 bases spanning the gap. Germline V gene lookup returns CDR1 SGHRS and CDR2 YFSETQ. CDR3 in amino acids: CASSLDGRGGKQYF. In DNA, the CDR3 is TGCGCCAGCAGCTTGGACGGCAGGGGGGGCAAGCAGTACTTC.

The chain recombines TRBV27 with TRBJ2-4, with D unresolved. The CDR3 runs to 15 residues. V was shortened by 5 bases and J by 0 bases, with 11 bases between the two germline ends. The V gene's germline CDR1 is MNHEY and CDR2 SMNVEV (reference sequence). The CDR3, as DNA: TGTGCCAGCAGTCCACGGCGACAAGCCAAAAACATTCAGTACTTC. Translation gives CASSPRRQAKNIQYF.

This sequence joins TRBV5-1 and TRBJ2-3, with a weak D call TRBD2 (6 bases). V was shortened by 4 bases and J by 2 bases, with 20 bases between the two germline ends. Germline V gene data show CDR1 as SGHRS and CDR2 as YFSETQ. The CDR3 length is 17 residues. The CDR3 DNA follows: TGCGCCAGCAGCCCCATTGGGCGGGGAATTCTCACAGATACGCAGTATTTT. Its translation: CASSPIGRGILTDTQYF. Full variable domain (rest looked up from reference TRBV5-1 and TRBJ2-3): KAGVTQTPRYLIKTRGQQVTLSCSPISGHRSVSWYQQTPGQGLQFLFEYFSETQRNKGNFPGRFSGRQFSNSRSEMNVSTLELGDSALYLCASSPIGRGILTDTQYFGPGTRLTVL.

By proportion, this clonotype is medium-sized. V and J are TRBV20-1 and TRBJ2-1; 11 nucleotides match TRBD2. The CDR3 has 16 residues. The V and J ends lost 3 bases and 4 bases, in that order; junction bases with no gene match: 8. Germline V lookup: CDR1 DFQATT, CDR2 SNEGSKA (reference sequence). DNA of the CDR3: TGCAGTGCTAGTGTATTAGCGGGAGGGCCTTACAATGAGCAGTTCTTC. Encoded protein: CSASVLAGGPYNEQFF.

This clonotype was picked up many times. V gene TRBV6-2 or TRBV6-3 combines with J gene TRBJ2-3, with unresolved D. V was pared by 3 bases and J by 2 bases, with 6 bases between. CDR1 and CDR2 from the germline V gene are MNHEY and SVGEGT. The CDR3 runs 13 residues. The DNA for the CDR3 is TGTGCCAGCAGTTATCTGAACACAGATACGCAGTATTTT. It specifies CASSYLNTDTQYF.

The chain links TRBV6-1 to TRBJ2-7; D is undetermined. CDR3 length equals 14 residues. Germline V gene sequence: CDR1 MNHNS, CDR2 SASEGT. Trimming removed 3 bases at V and 4 bases at J, with 13 bases between. This CDR3 reads CASSDRASRYEQYF. The CDR3 DNA is TGTGCCAGCAGTGATCGGGCCTCAAGGTACGAGCAGTACTTC.

This clonotype was observed a single time. The CDR3 sequence is CSARGIIAGVVPDEQFF. CDR3 DNA sequence: TGCAGTGCTAGAGGGATAATAGCGGGGGTGGTCCCCGATGAGCAGTTCTTC. The rearrangement uses TRBV20-1 and TRBJ2-1, with 9 bases aligning to TRBD2. The germline CDR1 and CDR2 sequences are DFQATT and SNEGSKA (reference sequence). The CDR3 covers 17 residues. J was trimmed by 8 bases and V by 1 base; bases with no gene match: 15.

A few counts support this clonotype. DNA of the CDR3: TGTGCCAGCAGCTTAGACAGGGAACCCGGGGAGCTGTTTTTT. Translating gives CASSLDREPGELFF. V gene TRBV7-2 combines with J gene TRBJ2-2, with D possibly being TRBD1 (6 bases). This CDR3 is 14 amino acids long. Germline V gene lookup returns CDR1 SGHTA and CDR2 FQGNSA. The V and J ends lost 1 base and 6 bases respectively, with 9 bases between them.

This chain uses TRBV6-2 or TRBV6-3 with TRBJ1-1; a weak D match, TRBD1 (5 bases). This CDR3 is 14 amino acids long. The germline CDR1 and CDR2 sequences are MNHEY and SVGEGT. V was shortened by 4 bases and J by 4 bases, with 13 bases between the two germline ends. The CDR3 here is CASSFRGSGTEAFF. In DNA, the CDR3 is TGTGCCAGCAGTTTTAGGGGATCGGGCACTGAAGCTTTCTTT.

This clonotype turned up a few times. The rearrangement uses TRBV18 and TRBJ1-5; 7 bases fit TRBD1. The CDR3 is made up of 13 amino acids. Losses at the gene ends were 6 bases for V and 4 bases for J; bases not matched to a gene: 3. CDR1 and CDR2 from the germline V gene are KGHSH and LQKENI. The CDR3 loop reads CASSQGQNQPQHF. Written as DNA, the CDR3 is TGTGCCAGCTCGCAGGGACAGAATCAGCCCCAGCATTTT.

A few counts support this clonotype. The chain joins TRBV15 to TRBJ2-7, with TRBD2 matching 8 bases. Germline lookup yields CDR1 LNHNV and CDR2 YYDKDF (reference sequence). Trimming took 3 bases from V and 2 from J; bases not matched to a gene: 3. The CDR3 is 14 residues long. The chain's CDR3 is CATSRGLDTYEQYF. The CDR3 DNA reads TGTGCCACCAGCAGGGGACTAGACACCTACGAGCAGTACTTC.

This clonotype was detected a few times. The gene calls are TRBV3-1 and TRBJ2-5; a possible D gene is TRBD2 (7 bases). The CDR3 has 15 residues. Germline CDR1 reads LGHDT; CDR2 reads YNNKEL (reference sequence). Deletions cut 5 bases from V and 5 bases from J, with 18 bases between. This CDR3 reads CASSSSAGAKETQYF. The CDR3 DNA is TGTGCCAGCAGCTCCTCCGCGGGGGCGAAGGAGACCCAGTACTTC.

This clonotype has only a few counts. V usage is TRBV20-1 and J usage is TRBJ2-7; maybe TRBD2 (6 bases). Germline V lookup: CDR1 DFQATT, CDR2 SNEGSKA (reference sequence). The CDR3 loop spans 15 amino acids. V lost 3 bases to trimming and J lost 3 bases, with 18 bases between them. The CDR3 DNA reads TGCAGTGCTAGGCCTAGCGAAGATTTAATCTACGAGCAGTACTTC. This codes for CSARPSEDLIYEQYF.

This chain connects TRBV27 to TRBJ2-5; D remains ambiguous. V lost 0 bases and J lost 4, with 9 bases in between. The CDR3 has 14 residues. The V gene's germline CDR1 is MNHEY and CDR2 SMNVEV (reference sequence). CDR3 residues: CASSLSHYGETQYF. CDR3 nucleotide sequence: TGTGCCAGCAGTTTATCGCACTACGGAGAGACCCAGTACTTC.

The table lists this clonotype with many counts. The chain carries TRBV7-9 and TRBJ2-5; D is ambiguous. The CDR3 contains 13 residues. V lost 1 base and J lost 3, with 6 bases in between. The germline CDR1 and CDR2 sequences are SEHNR and FQNEAQ (reference sequence). This CDR3 is CASSLGAKETQYF. CDR3 sequence (DNA): TGTGCCAGCAGCTTAGGTGCTAAAGAGACCCAGTACTTC.

This clonotype was found a few times. V gene TRBV12-5 combines with J gene TRBJ2-3, with TRBD2 identical over 14 bases. With V trimmed by 2 bases and J by 6 bases, 10 bases remained unmatched. Germline loops: CDR1 LGHNT, CDR2 FRNRAP. The CDR3 is made up of 18 amino acids. CDR3 DNA sequence: TGTGCTAGTGGTTTGCCCCTCGGACTAGCGGGGGGTTCGGATACGCAGTATTTT. Amino acids: CASGLPLGLAGGSDTQYF.

This clonotype was seen repeatedly, ten times or more. V is TRBV15 and J is TRBJ1-1; a weak D match, TRBD1 (6 bases). The V gene lost 3 bases and the J gene lost 5 bases, with 10 bases spanning the gap. The CDR3 is 13 residues long. Germline CDR1 is LNHNV and CDR2 is YYDKDF (reference sequence). In DNA form, the CDR3 reads TGTGCCACCAGCAGGGGGGGGGCGACTGAAGCTTTCTTT. Residues: CATSRGGATEAFF. The complete variable domain, with remaining parts taken from reference TRBV15 and TRBJ1-1, reads DAMVIQNPRYQVTQFGKPVTLSCSQTLNHNVMYWYQQKSSQAPKLLFHYYDKDFNNEADTPDNFQSRRPNTSFCFLDIRSPGLGDTAMYLCATSRGGATEAFFGQGTRLTVV.

The rearrangement links TRBV12-3 or TRBV12-4 to TRBJ2-2; TRBD2 agrees at 7 bases. The length of the CDR3 is 16 residues. V lost 2 bases to trimming and J lost 6 bases; unmatched junction nucleotides: 9. CDR3 amino acids: CASSLFGGSIAGELFF. The CDR3, as DNA: TGTGCCAGCAGTTTATTCGGCGGGAGTATTGCCGGGGAGCTGTTTTTT.

At least ten counts were recorded for this clonotype. The rearrangement links TRBV6-4 to TRBJ2-2; 9 positions agree with TRBD2. The CDR3 covers 15 residues. V shed 3 bases, J shed 1 base, and the junction held 0 bases outside the gene matches. Germline V CDR1 and CDR2: MRHNA, SNTAGT. In DNA form, the CDR3 reads TGTGCCAGCAGTGAGCGGGGGGGGAACACCGGGGAGCTGTTTTTT. It encodes CASSERGGNTGELFF.

This rearrangement joins TRBV6-4 to TRBJ2-3, with 9 bases fitting TRBD1. CDR1 is MRHNA and CDR2 is SNTAGT in the germline V gene. The CDR3 is 14 residues long. Trimming took 4 bases from V and 1 from J; bases not matched to a gene: 0. The CDR3 coding sequence is TGTGCCAGCAGTGGGACAGGGGGCACAGATACGCAGTATTTT. Protein product: CASSGTGGTDTQYF.

This clonotype was seen a handful of times. The chain uses TRBV11-3 and TRBJ1-2; weak D call: TRBD1 (6 bases). CDR3 length: 14 amino acids. The ends were cut back, 8 bases at V and 0 bases at J, with 13 bases in the middle. Germline lookup yields CDR1 SGHNT and CDR2 YENEEA. Written as DNA, the CDR3 is TGTGCCAGCGGAGGAACAGGGTCTAACTATGGCTACACCTTC. Translation: CASGGTGSNYGYTF.

The chain links TRBV7-2 to TRBJ2-1, with D maybe TRBD1 (6 bases). Germline CDR1 SGHTA, CDR2 FQGNSA. The CDR3 runs to 14 residues. The V end lost 0 bases, the J end lost 11 bases, and 14 bases lay between the germline ends. This chain's CDR3 is CASSLASRQAKQFF. DNA of the CDR3: TGTGCCAGCAGCTTAGCATCGAGACAGGCTAAGCAGTTCTTC.

Many counts were recorded for this clonotype. V gene TRBV12-3 or TRBV12-4 combines with J gene TRBJ2-7; D assignment may be TRBD1 or TRBD2 (5 bases each). This CDR3 has 13 residues. The V end was cut by 7 bases, the J end by 2 bases, with 12 bases between. The CDR3 here is CASTGGITYEQYF. CDR3 nucleotides: TGTGCCAGCACTGGGGGAATTACCTACGAGCAGTACTTC.

Only a few counts were recorded for this clonotype. The chain has TRBV5-6 and TRBJ1-5; 7 nucleotides agree with TRBD1. Losses at the gene ends were 0 bases for V and 6 bases for J; bases not matched to a gene: 9. Germline loops: CDR1 SGHDT, CDR2 YYEEEE. CDR3 size: 16 residues. The CDR3, as DNA: TGTGCCAGCAGCTTGGCCAGGGACAGACGGACTCAGCCCCAGCATTTT. This gives the protein CASSLARDRRTQPQHF.

This clonotype was seen repeatedly, ten times or more. This sequence joins TRBV15 and TRBJ2-1; D tentatively reads TRBD1 or TRBD2 (5 bases each). The length of the CDR3 is 12 residues. In germline, CDR1 is LNHNV, CDR2 YYDKDF (reference sequence). Deletions cut 3 bases from V and 10 bases from J, with 10 bases between. In DNA form, the CDR3 reads TGTGCCACCAGCAGCTCGAGGGGAGAGCAGTTCTTC. Its protein product is CATSSSRGEQFF.

This clonotype was seen a handful of times. The genes are TRBV6-2 or TRBV6-3 and TRBJ2-3; 11 bases map to TRBD2. This CDR3 contains 17 residues. The V segment lost 5 bases and the J segment 4 bases; nucleotides outside the gene matches: 11. CDR1 MNHEY and CDR2 SVGEGT come from the germline V gene. This chain's CDR3 is CASSHLTSGRTADTQYF. In DNA form, the CDR3 reads TGTGCCAGCAGTCACCTAACTAGCGGGAGAACGGCAGATACGCAGTATTTT.

J is TRBJ1-1 and V is TRBV28; D is unresolved. The CDR3 length is 16 residues. V was cut by 7 bases and J by 0 bases, with 18 bases left in between. Germline V gene lookup returns CDR1 MDHEN and CDR2 SYDVKM. CDR3 loop: CASTERGIGVNTEAFF. CDR3 nucleotide sequence: TGTGCCAGCACCGAGAGAGGGATTGGGGTGAACACTGAAGCTTTCTTT.

A few counts support this clonotype. The chain links TRBV15 to TRBJ2-1, with a weak D call TRBD2 (6 bases). V lost 4 bases and J lost 0, with 16 bases in between. Germline CDR1 reads LNHNV; CDR2 reads YYDKDF (reference sequence). The CDR3 loop spans 17 amino acids. The CDR3 coding sequence is TGTGCCACCAGCATGGGACTTCCAATTAGCTCCTACAATGAGCAGTTCTTC. Translation: CATSMGLPISSYNEQFF.